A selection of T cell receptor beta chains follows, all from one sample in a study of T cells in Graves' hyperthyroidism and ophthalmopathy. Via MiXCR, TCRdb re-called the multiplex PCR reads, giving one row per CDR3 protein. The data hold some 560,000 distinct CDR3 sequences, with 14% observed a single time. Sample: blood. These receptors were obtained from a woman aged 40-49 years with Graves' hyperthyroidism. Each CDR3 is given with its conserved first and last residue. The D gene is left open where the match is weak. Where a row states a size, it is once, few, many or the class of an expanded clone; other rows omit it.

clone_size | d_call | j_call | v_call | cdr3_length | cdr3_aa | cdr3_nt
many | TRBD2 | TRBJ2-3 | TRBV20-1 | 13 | CSASGRATDTQYF | TGCAGTGCTAGCGGGAGGGCCACAGATACGCAGTATTTT
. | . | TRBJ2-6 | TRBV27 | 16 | CASSHLGAGGANVLTF | TGTGCCAGCAGCCACTTGGGGGCGGGGGGGGCCAACGTCCTGACTTTC
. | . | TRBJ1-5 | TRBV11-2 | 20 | CASSSRLGRAHKCSNQPQHF | TGTGCCAGCAGCTCCCGTCTCGGGAGGGCCCACAAGTGTAGCAATCAGCCCCAGCATTTT
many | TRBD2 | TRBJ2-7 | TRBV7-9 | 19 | CASSLAGWASGSYGSEQYF | TGTGCCAGCAGCTTGGCAGGTTGGGCTAGCGGGAGTTATGGTAGCGAGCAGTACTTC
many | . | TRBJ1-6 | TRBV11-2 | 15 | CASSLDAGLGSPLHF | TGTGCCAGCAGCTTAGATGCAGGGTTAGGATCACCCCTCCACTTT
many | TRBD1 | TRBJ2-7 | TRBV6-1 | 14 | CASSGGQGRGEQYF | TGTGCCAGCAGTGGAGGACAGGGGAGGGGTGAGCAGTACTTC
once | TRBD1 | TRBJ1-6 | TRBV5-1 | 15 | CASSFDRGNTSPLHF | TGCGCCAGCAGCTTCGACAGGGGTAATACTTCACCCCTCCACTTT
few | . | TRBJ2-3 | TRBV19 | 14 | CASKGRPHTDTQYF | TGTGCCAGTAAAGGCAGGCCTCACACAGATACGCAGTATTTT
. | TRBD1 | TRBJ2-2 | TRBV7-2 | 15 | CASSFWDSITGELFF | TGTGCCAGCAGCTTTTGGGACAGCATCACCGGGGAGCTGTTTTTT
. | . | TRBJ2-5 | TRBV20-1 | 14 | CSASPLTGPETQYF | TGCAGTGCTAGTCCCCTCACAGGGCCAGAGACCCAGTACTTC
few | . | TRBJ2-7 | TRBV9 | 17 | CASSVGPWAVSSYEQYF | TGTGCCAGCAGCGTAGGCCCGTGGGCGGTTAGCTCCTACGAGCAGTACTTC
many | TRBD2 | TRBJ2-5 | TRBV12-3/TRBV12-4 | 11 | CASRSRGAQYF | TGTGCCAGCAGGTCCCGGGGGGCCCAGTACTTC
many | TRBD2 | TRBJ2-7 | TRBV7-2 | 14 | CASSPTSGKYEQYF | TGTGCCAGCAGCCCAACTAGCGGGAAATACGAGCAGTACTTC
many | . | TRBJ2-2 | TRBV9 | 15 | CASSVGSSVSGELFF | TGTGCCAGCAGCGTAGGTTCTAGTGTGTCCGGGGAGCTGTTTTTT
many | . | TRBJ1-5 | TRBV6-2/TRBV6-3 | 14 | CASSQSALNQPQHF | TGTGCCAGCAGCCAGAGCGCGCTCAATCAGCCCCAGCATTTT
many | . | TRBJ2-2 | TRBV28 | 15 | CASSPAVGGTGELFF | TGTGCCAGCAGCCCTGCGGTAGGAGGCACCGGGGAGCTGTTTTTT
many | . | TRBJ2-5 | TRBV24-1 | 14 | CATSAIWGPETQYF | TGTGCCACCAGTGCGATTTGGGGGCCGGAGACCCAGTACTTC